This entry concerns a single T cell receptor (beta chain). Some clones are missing from TCRdb's copy, which holds only in-frame ones; the method was immunoSEQ multiplex PCR. The repertoire holds about 200,000 clones, with about 90% as singletons. This sample is drawn from a study of T cell responses to AZD1222 COVID-19 vaccine. Sequenced material: peripheral blood, taken on day 0 of AZD1222 vaccination. The receptor was isolated from an adult in good health.

The CDR3 region has the DNA TGCGCCAGCAGCCCCCGAGGACAGCTTGACTATGGCTACACCTTC. Amino acids: CASSPRGQLDYGYTF. The chain carries TRBV5-1 and TRBJ1-2; D possibly corresponds to TRBD1 (6 bases). Between the trimmed V and J ends, which lost 4 bases and 3 bases, there was a span of 16 bases. The CDR3 runs 15 residues. Per the germline V gene, CDR1 is SGHRS and CDR2 is YFSETQ.